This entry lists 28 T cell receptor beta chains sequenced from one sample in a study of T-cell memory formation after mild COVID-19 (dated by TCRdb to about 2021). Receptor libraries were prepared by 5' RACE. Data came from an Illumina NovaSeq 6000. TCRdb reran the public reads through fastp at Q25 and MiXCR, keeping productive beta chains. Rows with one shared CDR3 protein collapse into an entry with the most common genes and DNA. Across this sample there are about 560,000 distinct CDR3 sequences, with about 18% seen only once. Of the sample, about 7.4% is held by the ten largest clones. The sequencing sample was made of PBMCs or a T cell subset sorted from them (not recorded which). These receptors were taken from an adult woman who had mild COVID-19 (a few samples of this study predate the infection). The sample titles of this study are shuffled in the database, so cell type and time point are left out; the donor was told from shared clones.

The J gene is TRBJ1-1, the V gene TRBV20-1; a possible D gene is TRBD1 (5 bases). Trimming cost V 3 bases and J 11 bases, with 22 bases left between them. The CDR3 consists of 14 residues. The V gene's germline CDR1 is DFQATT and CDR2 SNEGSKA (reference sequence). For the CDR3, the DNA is TGCAGTGCTAGCTTCCAAGTTCGAGGGGCGAGGGCTTTCTTT. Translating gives CSASFQVRGARAFF.

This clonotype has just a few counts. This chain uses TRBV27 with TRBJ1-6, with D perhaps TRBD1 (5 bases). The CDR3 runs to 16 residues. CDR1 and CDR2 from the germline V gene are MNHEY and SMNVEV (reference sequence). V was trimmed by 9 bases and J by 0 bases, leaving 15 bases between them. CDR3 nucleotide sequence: TGTGCCAGTAGATCTAGGACATTCTCCTATAATTCACCCCTCCACTTT. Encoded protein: CASRSRTFSYNSPLHF.

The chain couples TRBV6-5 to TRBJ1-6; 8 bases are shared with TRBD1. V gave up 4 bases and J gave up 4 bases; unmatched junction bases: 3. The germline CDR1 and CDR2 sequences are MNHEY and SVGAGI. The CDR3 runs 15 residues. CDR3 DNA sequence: TGTGCCAGCAGTTCGGACAGGGCTTATAATTCACCCCTCCACTTT. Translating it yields CASSSDRAYNSPLHF.

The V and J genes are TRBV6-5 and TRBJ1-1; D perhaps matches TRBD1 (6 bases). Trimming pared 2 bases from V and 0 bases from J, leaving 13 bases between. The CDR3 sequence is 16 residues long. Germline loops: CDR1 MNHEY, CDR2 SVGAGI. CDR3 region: CASSYETGIMNTEAFF. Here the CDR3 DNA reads TGTGCCAGCAGTTACGAGACAGGAATCATGAACACTGAAGCTTTCTTT.

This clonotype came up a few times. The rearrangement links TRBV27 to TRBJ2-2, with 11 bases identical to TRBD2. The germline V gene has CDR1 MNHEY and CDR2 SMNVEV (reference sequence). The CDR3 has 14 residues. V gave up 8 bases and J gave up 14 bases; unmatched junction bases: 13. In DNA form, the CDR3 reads TGTGCCAGCCAGGGGGAAACTAGCGGGAGTATACTGTTTTTT. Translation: CASQGETSGSILFF.

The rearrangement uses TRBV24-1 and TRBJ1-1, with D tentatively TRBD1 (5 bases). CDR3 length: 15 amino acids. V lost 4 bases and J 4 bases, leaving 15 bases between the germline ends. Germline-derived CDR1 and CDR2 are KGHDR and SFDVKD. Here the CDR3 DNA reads TGTGCCACCAGTGACCCCCGGGGCGCCGGCACTGAAGCTTTCTTT. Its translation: CATSDPRGAGTEAFF.

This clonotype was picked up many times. The CDR3 DNA follows: TGTGCCAGCAGTGCGACTAGCGGGGGATCAGATACGCAGTATTTT. Translated, it gives CASSATSGGSDTQYF. This chain joins TRBV6-4 and TRBJ2-3; 12 nucleotides agree with TRBD2. CDR1 is MRHNA, CDR2 SNTAGT, per germline. V shed 4 bases, J shed 4 bases, and the junction held 3 bases outside the gene matches. CDR3 length equals 15 residues.

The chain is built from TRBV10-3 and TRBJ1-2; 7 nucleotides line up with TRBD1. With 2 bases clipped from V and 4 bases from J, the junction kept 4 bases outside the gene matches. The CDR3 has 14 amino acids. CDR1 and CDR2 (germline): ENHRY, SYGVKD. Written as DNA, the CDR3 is TGTGCCATCAGTGAGATGGGGGACAGCTATGGCTACACCTTC. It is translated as CAISEMGDSYGYTF.

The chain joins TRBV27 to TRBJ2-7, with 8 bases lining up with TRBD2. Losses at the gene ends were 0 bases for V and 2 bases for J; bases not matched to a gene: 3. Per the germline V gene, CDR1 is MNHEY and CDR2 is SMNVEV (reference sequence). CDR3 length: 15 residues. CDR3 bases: TGTGCCAGCAGTTTATCTAATAGCGGGGCCTACGAGCAGTACTTC. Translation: CASSLSNSGAYEQYF.

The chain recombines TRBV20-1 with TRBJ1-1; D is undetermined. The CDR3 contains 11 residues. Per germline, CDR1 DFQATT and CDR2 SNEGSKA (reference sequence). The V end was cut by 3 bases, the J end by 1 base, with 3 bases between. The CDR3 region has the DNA TGCAGTGCTAGGCGGAACACTGAAGCTTTCTTT. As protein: CSARRNTEAFF.

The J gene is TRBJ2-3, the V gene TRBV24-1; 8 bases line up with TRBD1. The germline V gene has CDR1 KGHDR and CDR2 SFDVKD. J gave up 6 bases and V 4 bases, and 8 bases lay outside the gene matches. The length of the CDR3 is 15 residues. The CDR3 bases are TGTGCCACCAGTGAGCAGGGACAGGCTCTGGATACGCAGTATTTT. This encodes CATSEQGQALDTQYF.

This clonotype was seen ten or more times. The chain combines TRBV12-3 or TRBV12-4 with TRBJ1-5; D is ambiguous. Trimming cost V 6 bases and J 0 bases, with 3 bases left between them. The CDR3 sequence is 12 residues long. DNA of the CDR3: TGTGCCAGCAGGGCTAGCAATCAGCCCCAGCATTTT. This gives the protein CASRASNQPQHF.

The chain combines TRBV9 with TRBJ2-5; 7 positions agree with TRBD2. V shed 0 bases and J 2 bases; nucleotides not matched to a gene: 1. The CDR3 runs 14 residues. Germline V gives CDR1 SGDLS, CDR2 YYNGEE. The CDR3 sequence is CASSVAGLQETQYF. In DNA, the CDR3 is TGTGCCAGCAGCGTAGCGGGACTACAAGAGACCCAGTACTTC.

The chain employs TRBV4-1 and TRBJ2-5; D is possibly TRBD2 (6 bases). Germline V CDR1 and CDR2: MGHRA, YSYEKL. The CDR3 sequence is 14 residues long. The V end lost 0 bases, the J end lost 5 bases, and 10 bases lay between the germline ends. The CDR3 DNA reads TGCGCCAGCAGCCAAGAAGTAGGGAGGGAGACCCAGTACTTC. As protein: CASSQEVGRETQYF.

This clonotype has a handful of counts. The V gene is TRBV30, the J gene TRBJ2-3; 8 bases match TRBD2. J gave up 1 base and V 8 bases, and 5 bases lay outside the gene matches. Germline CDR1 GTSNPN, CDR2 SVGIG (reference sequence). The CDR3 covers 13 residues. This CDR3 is CAGRGAGTDTQYF. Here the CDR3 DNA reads TGTGCCGGGCGGGGGGCGGGCACAGATACGCAGTATTTT.

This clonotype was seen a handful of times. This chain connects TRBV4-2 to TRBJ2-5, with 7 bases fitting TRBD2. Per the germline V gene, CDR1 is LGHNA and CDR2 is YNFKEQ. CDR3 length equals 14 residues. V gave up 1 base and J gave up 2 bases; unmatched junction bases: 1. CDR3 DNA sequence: TGTGCCAGCAGCCAAGGTAGCGGGCAAGAGACCCAGTACTTC. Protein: CASSQGSGQETQYF.

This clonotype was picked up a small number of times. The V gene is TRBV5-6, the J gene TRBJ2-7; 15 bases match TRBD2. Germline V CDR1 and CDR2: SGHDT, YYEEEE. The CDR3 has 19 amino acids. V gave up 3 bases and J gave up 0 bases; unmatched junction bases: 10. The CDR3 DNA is TGTGCCAGCAGCTCGTCGGTTGGACTAGCGGGGGGGAGCTCCTACGAGCAGTACTTC. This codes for CASSSSVGLAGGSSYEQYF.

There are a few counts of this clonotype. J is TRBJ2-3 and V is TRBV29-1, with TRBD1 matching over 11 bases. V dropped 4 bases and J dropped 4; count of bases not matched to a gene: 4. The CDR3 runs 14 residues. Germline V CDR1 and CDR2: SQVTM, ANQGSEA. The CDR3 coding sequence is TGCAGCGTTGGGACAGGGGGCCATCCAGATACGCAGTATTTT. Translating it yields CSVGTGGHPDTQYF.

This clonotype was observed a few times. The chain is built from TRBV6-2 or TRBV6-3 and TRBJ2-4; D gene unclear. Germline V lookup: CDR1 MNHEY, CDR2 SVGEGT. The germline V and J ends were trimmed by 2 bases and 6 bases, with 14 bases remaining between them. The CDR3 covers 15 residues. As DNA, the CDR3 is TGTGCCAGCAGTTACCGAATTCGGGTGGGAAACATTCAGTACTTC. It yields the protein CASSYRIRVGNIQYF.

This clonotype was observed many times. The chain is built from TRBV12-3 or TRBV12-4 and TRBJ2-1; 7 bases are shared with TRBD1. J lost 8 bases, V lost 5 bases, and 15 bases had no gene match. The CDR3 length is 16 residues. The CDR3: CASSMGQFPASYEQFF. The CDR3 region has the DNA TGTGCCAGCAGTATGGGACAGTTCCCCGCATCATATGAGCAGTTCTTC.

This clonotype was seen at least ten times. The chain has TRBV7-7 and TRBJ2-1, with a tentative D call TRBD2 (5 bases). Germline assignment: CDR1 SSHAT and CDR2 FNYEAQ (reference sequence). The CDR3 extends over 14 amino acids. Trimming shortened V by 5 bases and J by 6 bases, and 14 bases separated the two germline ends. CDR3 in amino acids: CASSPPEGPNEQFF. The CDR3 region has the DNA TGTGCCAGCAGCCCCCCCGAGGGCCCCAATGAGCAGTTCTTC. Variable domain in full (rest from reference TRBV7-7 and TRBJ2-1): GAGVSQSPRYKVTKRGQDVTLRCDPISSHATLYWYQQALGQGPEFLTYFNYEAQPDKSGLPSDRFSAERPEGSISTLTIQRTEQRDSAMYRCASSPPEGPNEQFFGPGTRLTVL.

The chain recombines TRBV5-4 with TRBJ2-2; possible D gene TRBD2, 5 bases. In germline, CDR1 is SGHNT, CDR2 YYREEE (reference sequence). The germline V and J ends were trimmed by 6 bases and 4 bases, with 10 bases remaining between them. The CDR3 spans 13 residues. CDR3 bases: TGTGCCAGCACCCCGGCGGGCACCGGGGAGCTGTTTTTT. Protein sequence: CASTPAGTGELFF.

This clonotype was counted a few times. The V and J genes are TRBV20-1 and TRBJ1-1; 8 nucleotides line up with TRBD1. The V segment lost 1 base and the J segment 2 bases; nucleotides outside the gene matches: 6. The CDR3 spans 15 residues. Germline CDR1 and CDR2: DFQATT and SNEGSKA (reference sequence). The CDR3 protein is CSARAVGTGNTEAFF. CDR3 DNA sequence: TGCAGTGCTAGAGCCGTAGGGACAGGCAACACTGAAGCTTTCTTT.

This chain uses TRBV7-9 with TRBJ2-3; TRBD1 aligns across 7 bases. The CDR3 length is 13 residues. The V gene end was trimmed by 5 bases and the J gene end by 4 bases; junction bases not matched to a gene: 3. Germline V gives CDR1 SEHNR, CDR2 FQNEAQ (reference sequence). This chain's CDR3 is CASSPGTADTQYF. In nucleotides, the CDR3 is TGTGCCAGCAGCCCTGGGACAGCAGATACGCAGTATTTT.

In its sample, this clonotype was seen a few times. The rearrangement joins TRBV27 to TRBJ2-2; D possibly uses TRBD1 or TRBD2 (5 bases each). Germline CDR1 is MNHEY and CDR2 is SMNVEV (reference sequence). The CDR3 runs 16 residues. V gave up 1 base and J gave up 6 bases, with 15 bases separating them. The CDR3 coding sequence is TGTGCCAGCAGTTTATATTCCAGGGCGGGTGCCGGGGAGCTGTTTTTT. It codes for CASSLYSRAGAGELFF.

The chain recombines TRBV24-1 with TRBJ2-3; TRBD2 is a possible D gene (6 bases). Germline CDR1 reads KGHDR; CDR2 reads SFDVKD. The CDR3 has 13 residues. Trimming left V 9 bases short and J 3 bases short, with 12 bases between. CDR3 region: CATRGAGTDTQYF. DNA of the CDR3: TGTGCCACCCGAGGCGCGGGAACAGATACGCAGTATTTT.

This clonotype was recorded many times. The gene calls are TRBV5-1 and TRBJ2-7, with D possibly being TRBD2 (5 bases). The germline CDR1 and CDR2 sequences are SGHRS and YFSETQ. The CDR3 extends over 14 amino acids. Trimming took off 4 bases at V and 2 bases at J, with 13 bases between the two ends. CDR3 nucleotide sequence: TGCGCCAGCAGCAACACGGGAAACCCCTACGAGCAGTACTTC. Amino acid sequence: CASSNTGNPYEQYF.

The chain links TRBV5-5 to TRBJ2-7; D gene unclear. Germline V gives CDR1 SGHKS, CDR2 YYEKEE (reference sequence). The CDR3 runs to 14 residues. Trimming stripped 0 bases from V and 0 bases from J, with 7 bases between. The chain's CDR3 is CASSLVHSSYEQYF. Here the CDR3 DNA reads TGTGCCAGCAGCTTGGTTCACAGCTCCTACGAGCAGTACTTC.